A selection of T cell receptor beta chains follows, all from one sample in a study of blood T cell repertoires in COVID-19. The method was immunoSEQ multiplex PCR; TCRdb's version includes in-frame clones alone and lacks a portion of them. The repertoire consists of 250,000 or so clones, with around nine tenths occurring once and the leading ten covering under 9%. The sequencing input was peripheral blood. Receptor source: a woman between 65 and 79 years old with active or convalescent COVID-19. Both conserved end residues are part of each CDR3. D genes are given only for firm matches. Clone size is given for some rows only: seen once, a few or many times, or a class if the clone is expanded.

TRBJ1-2 - TRBV11-2 - TGTGCCAGCAGCCCCAATGGGCACTATGGCTACACCTTC CASSPNGHYGYTF
TRBJ1-6 TRBD1 TRBV9 - TGTGCCAGCAGCGTAGCCCCCAGACAGGGGAATTCACCCCTCCACTTT CASSVAPRQGNSPLHF
TRBJ2-7 TRBD1 TRBV11-2 - TGTGCCAGCAGCTTGGGAGACAGGGATAACTACGAGCAGTACTTC CASSLGDRDNYEQYF
TRBJ1-1 - TRBV10-2 - TGCGCCAGCAGCGGGGAGAGTGCTTGGACTGAAGCTTTCTTT CASSGESAWTEAFF
TRBJ2-1 TRBD2 TRBV7-6 - TGTGCCAGCAGCCCCGCCCGGGGGGGGCTCTACAATGAGCAGTTCTTC CASSPARGGLYNEQFF
TRBJ2-1 TRBD1 TRBV7-2 - TGTGCCAGCAGCTCCGGACAGGGGAGGGACAATGAGCAGTTCTTC CASSSGQGRDNEQFF
TRBJ2-7 TRBD1 TRBV5-4 - TGTGCCAGCAGTACGGTTGACAGGGTGACATCGAAGCAGTACTTC CASSTVDRVTSKQYF
TRBJ1-1 TRBD1 TRBV11-1 few TGTGCCAGCCAGGCCACAGGGGGAGGCACTGAAGCTTTCTTT CASQATGGGTEAFF
TRBJ2-4 TRBD1 TRBV5-8 - TGTGCCAGCAGCCGGATCAGACAGGGGGCCACCAAAAACATTCAGTACTTC CASSRIRQGATKNIQYF
TRBJ1-4 - TRBV5-1 - TGCGCCAGCAGCGGAAACGAACGAGGTGAAAAACTGTTTTTT CASSGNERGEKLFF
TRBJ2-3 - TRBV19 - TGTGCCAGTAGTATGCCGGCAGATACGCAGTATTTT CASSMPADTQYF